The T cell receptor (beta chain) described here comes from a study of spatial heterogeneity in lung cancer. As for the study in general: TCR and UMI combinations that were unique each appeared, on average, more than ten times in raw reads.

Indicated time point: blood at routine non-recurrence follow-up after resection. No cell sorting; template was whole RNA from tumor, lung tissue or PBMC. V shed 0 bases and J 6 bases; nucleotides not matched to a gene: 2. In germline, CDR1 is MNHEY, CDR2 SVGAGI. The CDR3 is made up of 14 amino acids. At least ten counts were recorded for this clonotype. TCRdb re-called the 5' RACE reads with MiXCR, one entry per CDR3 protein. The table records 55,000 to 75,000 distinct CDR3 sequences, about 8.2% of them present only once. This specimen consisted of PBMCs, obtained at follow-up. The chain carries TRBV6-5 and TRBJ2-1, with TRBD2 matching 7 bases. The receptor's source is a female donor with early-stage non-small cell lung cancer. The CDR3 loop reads CASSYSSGGNEQFF. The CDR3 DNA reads TGTGCCAGCAGTTACTCGTCGGGAGGCAATGAGCAGTTCTTC.